What follows are 26 T cell receptor beta chains derived from one specimen sequenced in a study of blood T cell repertoires in COVID-19. Assay used: immunoSEQ multiplex PCR; TCRdb lists only in-frame clones, some missing. The sample consists of 300,000 to 350,000 clones, 80% to 90% of them appearing once. The sequenced material came from PBMCs or T cells enriched from blood (not recorded which). The receptors stem from a man aged 25-45 years who had recovered from COVID-19.

This clone has a single count. The rearrangement uses TRBV28 and TRBJ2-7; D gene unclear. V was trimmed by 5 bases and J by 2 bases, leaving 7 bases between them. The CDR3 spans 12 residues. The V gene's germline CDR1 is MDHEN and CDR2 SYDVKM. The CDR3 nucleotides read TGTGCCAGCAGTGAGGCGGCCTACGAGCAGTACTTC. It codes for CASSEAAYEQYF.

V usage is TRBV11-3 and J usage is TRBJ2-7; D ambiguous. Germline V gives CDR1 SGHNT, CDR2 YENEEA. CDR3 length: 12 amino acids. Trimming removed 3 bases from V and 5 bases from J, with 8 bases in between. CDR3: CASSFRGDEQYF. The DNA of the CDR3 is TGTGCCAGCAGCTTCCGCGGAGACGAGCAGTACTTC.

The J gene is TRBJ2-3, the V gene TRBV25-1; TRBD2 might be the D (5 bases). With 2 bases removed from V and 4 bases from J, the gap between germline ends came to 10 bases. The CDR3 has 14 amino acids. Per the germline V gene, CDR1 is MGHDK and CDR2 is SYGVNS. CDR3 coding DNA: TGTGCCAGCAGTGAAACTAGTTGGCCAGATACGCAGTATTTT. Its protein is CASSETSWPDTQYF. Full variable domain (missing parts from reference TRBV25-1 and TRBJ2-3): EADIYQTPRYLVIGTGKKITLECSQTMGHDKMYWYQQDPGMELHLIHYSYGVNSTEKGDLSSESTVSRIRTEHFPLTLESARPSHTSQYLCASSETSWPDTQYFGPGTRLTVL.

This clone was recorded once. The CDR3: CASSLAAVYEQYF. The CDR3 nucleotides read TGTGCCAGCAGCTTAGCCGCGGTCTACGAGCAGTACTTC. This rearrangement joins TRBV7-2 to TRBJ2-7; no firm D call. The CDR3 runs 13 residues. The V gene's germline CDR1 is SGHTA and CDR2 FQGNSA. Deletions cut 0 bases from V and 3 bases from J, with 6 bases between.

V and J are TRBV29-1 and TRBJ2-2, with 11 bases lining up with TRBD1. The CDR3 loop spans 14 amino acids. V lost 7 bases, J lost 4 bases, and 5 bases stayed unmatched. Germline loops: CDR1 SQVTM, CDR2 ANQGSEA. CDR3 DNA sequence: TGCAGCGCTGGACAGGGGGCGGGCACCGGGGAGCTGTTTTTT. Its translation is CSAGQGAGTGELFF.

In its sample, this clone was seen a few times. The chain combines TRBV5-1 with TRBJ2-7; D is perhaps TRBD1 (7 bases). The CDR3 sequence is 14 residues long. V gave up 6 bases and J gave up 3 bases, with 16 bases separating them. Germline CDR1 is SGHRS and CDR2 is YFSETQ. CDR3 loop: CASTQGGRLYEQYF. The DNA for the CDR3 is TGCGCCAGCACCCAGGGGGGTCGTCTCTACGAGCAGTACTTC.

This chain uses TRBV9 with TRBJ2-1; 10 nucleotides match TRBD2. J lost 7 bases, V lost 4 bases, and 11 bases had no gene match. CDR1 is SGDLS and CDR2 is YYNGEE in the germline V gene. The CDR3 is made up of 16 amino acids. CDR3: CASSLRSGGAGNEQFF. The DNA of the CDR3 is TGTGCCAGCAGCTTACGGAGCGGGGGGGCTGGGAATGAGCAGTTCTTC.

The chain recombines TRBV30 with TRBJ2-7, with 11 nucleotides matching TRBD1. V was pared by 4 bases and J by 4 bases, with 6 bases of the junction left unmatched. This CDR3 comprises 14 residues. The germline CDR1 and CDR2 sequences are GTSNPN and SVGIG (reference sequence). The CDR3 DNA sequence: TGTGCCTGGACTAGGACAGGGGGCTTATACGAGCAGTACTTC. As protein: CAWTRTGGLYEQYF.

The chain carries TRBV5-1 and TRBJ1-5, with D possibly being TRBD1 (6 bases). Germline V gives CDR1 SGHRS, CDR2 YFSETQ. This CDR3 is 14 amino acids long. The V end lost 0 bases, the J end lost 5 bases, and 9 bases lay between the germline ends. CDR3: CASSLAGGHQPQHF. In DNA, the CDR3 is TGCGCCAGCAGCTTGGCGGGGGGCCATCAGCCCCAGCATTTT. Full variable domain (missing parts from reference TRBV5-1 and TRBJ1-5): KAGVTQTPRYLIKTRGQQVTLSCSPISGHRSVSWYQQTPGQGLQFLFEYFSETQRNKGNFPGRFSGRQFSNSRSEMNVSTLELGDSALYLCASSLAGGHQPQHFGDGTRLSIL.

The CDR3 coding sequence is TGTGCCTGCGGGAGGGGGGACCAAGAGACCCAGTACTTC. The encoded protein is CACGRGDQETQYF. The rearrangement uses TRBV7-8 and TRBJ2-5, with 9 bases identical to TRBD2. This CDR3 region has 13 residues. Germline V CDR1 and CDR2: SGHVS, FQNEAQ. The J segment lost 0 bases and the V segment lost 11 bases, leaving 4 bases of the junction unmatched.

The chain employs TRBV10-3 and TRBJ2-7, with TRBD1 matching over 7 bases. Germline V CDR1 and CDR2: ENHRY, SYGVKD. The CDR3 length is 13 residues. J gave up 6 bases and V 6 bases, and 8 bases lay outside the gene matches. CDR3 loop: CAISSGQRGEQYF. CDR3 nucleotide sequence: TGTGCCATCAGCTCGGGACAGAGGGGCGAGCAGTACTTC.

The genes are TRBV28 and TRBJ1-5; D unclear. Germline V gene sequence: CDR1 MDHEN, CDR2 SYDVKM. The CDR3 sequence is 14 residues long. Between the trimmed V and J ends, which lost 7 bases and 1 base, there was a span of 11 bases. CDR3: CASKNSGSNQPQHF. CDR3 sequence (DNA): TGTGCCAGCAAGAACTCGGGGAGCAATCAGCCCCAGCATTTT. The full variable domain, its missing parts supplied by reference TRBV28 and TRBJ1-5, is DVKVTQSSRYLVKRTGEKVFLECVQDMDHENMFWYRQDPGLGLRLIYFSYDVKMKEKGDIPEGYSVSREKKERFSLILESASTNQTSMYLCASKNSGSNQPQHFGDGTRLSIL.

The chain carries TRBV10-1 and TRBJ1-1; possible D gene TRBD1, 6 bases. Trimming left V 5 bases short and J 5 bases short, with 12 bases between. The CDR3 sequence is 13 residues long. Germline assignment: CDR1 WNHNN and CDR2 SYGVQD (reference sequence). The CDR3 spells CASSKQGGTEAFF. The CDR3 DNA reads as TGCGCCAGCAGTAAACAGGGTGGAACTGAAGCTTTCTTT.

This sequence joins TRBV10-2 and TRBJ2-7; D perhaps matches TRBD2 (6 bases). V was clipped by 4 bases and J by 2 bases, with 12 bases between them. This CDR3 comprises 14 residues. The V gene's germline CDR1 is WSHSY and CDR2 SAAADI. The DNA of the CDR3 is TGCGCCAGCAGTGCCGGGACTGCACCCTACGAGCAGTACTTC. Protein product: CASSAGTAPYEQYF.

The chain is built from TRBV18 and TRBJ2-1; D is possibly TRBD1 (6 bases). The CDR3 runs 17 residues. The germline gives CDR1 KGHSH, CDR2 LQKENI. V was pared by 6 bases and J by 1 base, with 19 bases between. The CDR3, as DNA: TGTGCCAGCTCCCCCGCCGCAGGGGCACGATCCTACAATGAGCAGTTCTTC. This gives the protein CASSPAAGARSYNEQFF. The full variable domain, its missing parts supplied by reference TRBV18 and TRBJ2-1, is NAGVMQNPRHLVRRRGQEARLRCSPMKGHSHVYWYRQLPEEGLKFMVYLQKENIIDESGMPKERFSAEFPKEGPSILRIQQVVRGDSAAYFCASSPAAGARSYNEQFFGPGTRLTVL.

The chain couples TRBV4-1 to TRBJ2-3, with 12 nucleotides matching TRBD2. The V gene end was trimmed by 2 bases and the J gene end by 1 base; junction bases not matched to a gene: 10. The CDR3 length is 19 residues. CDR1 is MGHRA, CDR2 YSYEKL, per germline. CDR3 in DNA: TGCGCCAGCAGCCAACAGTCTCTAGCGGGGGGGCCTCGCACAGATACGCAGTATTTT. Its protein is CASSQQSLAGGPRTDTQYF.

The chain employs TRBV19 and TRBJ1-4; D might be TRBD1 (5 bases). Per germline, CDR1 LNHDA and CDR2 SQIVND (reference sequence). CDR3 size: 12 residues. Trimming removed 5 bases from V and 11 bases from J, with 12 bases in between. In DNA form, the CDR3 reads TGTGCCAGTAGTCAGACAGCGTCGAAACTGTTTTTT. It yields the protein CASSQTASKLFF.

The genes are TRBV5-1 and TRBJ1-2; D possibly corresponds to TRBD1 (5 bases). The CDR3 covers 13 residues. CDR1 is SGHRS and CDR2 is YFSETQ in the germline V gene. V was trimmed by 2 bases and J by 8 bases, leaving 13 bases between them. In DNA, the CDR3 is TGCGCCAGCAGCTTTGACACCAGGGCCGGCTACACCTTC. Translated: CASSFDTRAGYTF.

This clone was recorded once. This chain joins TRBV25-1 and TRBJ1-4, with 8 bases matching TRBD1. The trim removed 5 bases at V and 2 bases at J, leaving 7 bases unmatched. The germline gives CDR1 MGHDK, CDR2 SYGVNS. CDR3 size: 16 residues. This CDR3 is CASSQLGQGTNEKLFF. The CDR3 coding sequence is TGTGCCAGCAGTCAGCTCGGACAGGGCACTAATGAAAAACTGTTTTTT.

The chain recombines TRBV6-5 with TRBJ2-5; TRBD2 agrees at 12 bases. Germline lookup yields CDR1 MNHEY and CDR2 SVGAGI. The V gene end was trimmed by 5 bases and the J gene end by 5 bases; junction bases not matched to a gene: 3. This CDR3 has 14 residues. Here the CDR3 reads CASSTTSGGETQYF. The CDR3 DNA reads as TGTGCCAGCAGTACCACTAGCGGGGGGGAGACCCAGTACTTC.

The CDR3 region has the DNA TGTGCCAGCAGCGACCGGGAGAAACTGTTTTTT. Translated, it gives CASSDREKLFF. The V and J genes are TRBV2 and TRBJ1-4; D uncertain. Germline V gene data show CDR1 as SNHLY and CDR2 as FYNNEI. The CDR3 loop spans 11 amino acids. V lost 6 bases, J lost 11 bases, and 10 bases lay in between.

The chain employs TRBV19 and TRBJ2-2, with 11 positions matching TRBD1. Trimming at V came to 5 bases and at J to 7 bases, leaving 3 bases not matched to a gene. The CDR3 loop spans 14 amino acids. In germline, CDR1 is LNHDA, CDR2 SQIVND (reference sequence). The chain's CDR3 is CASSEDRGHGELFF. The CDR3 bases are TGTGCCAGTAGTGAGGACAGGGGGCACGGGGAGCTGTTTTTT.

This clone showed up just a few times. The genes are TRBV6-4 and TRBJ2-1; a possible D gene is TRBD2 (6 bases). V dropped 2 bases and J dropped 9 bases, with 17 bases sitting between them. Germline V gives CDR1 MRHNA, CDR2 SNTAGT. There are 15 residues in the CDR3. This CDR3 reads CASSDRDSGAAEQFF. Here the CDR3 DNA reads TGTGCCAGCAGTGACAGGGACTCTGGTGCCGCTGAGCAGTTCTTC.

Here the CDR3 DNA reads TGTGCCAGCAGTTTAAGGACAGGGTTTGGCTACACCTTC. Its translation: CASSLRTGFGYTF. This chain links TRBV28 with TRBJ1-2, with TRBD1 matching 8 bases. Per the germline V gene, CDR1 is MDHEN and CDR2 is SYDVKM. This CDR3 has 13 residues. J was trimmed by 7 bases and V by 2 bases; bases with no gene match: 3.

This chain joins TRBV9 and TRBJ2-7; 7 bases match TRBD1. The germline V gene encodes CDR1 SGDLS and CDR2 YYNGEE. The J segment lost 2 bases and the V segment lost 3 bases, leaving 2 bases of the junction unmatched. CDR3 length: 13 residues. The CDR3 region has the DNA TGTGCCAGCAGCGCCGGGACAGCCTACGAGCAGTACTTC. Residues: CASSAGTAYEQYF. The full variable domain, rest sourced from reference TRBV9 and TRBJ2-7, is DSGVTQTPKHLITATGQRVTLRCSPRSGDLSVYWYQQSLDQGLQFLIQYYNGEERAKGNILERFSAQQFPDLHSELNLSSLELGDSALYFCASSAGTAYEQYFGPGTRLTVT.

CDR3 in DNA: TGCGCCAGCAGCCCAGGACAAATTGCTTCACCCCTCCACTTT. Translated: CASSPGQIASPLHF. The chain employs TRBV5-1 and TRBJ1-6; the D gene is possibly TRBD1 (5 bases). Between the trimmed V and J ends, which lost 4 bases and 9 bases, there was a span of 14 bases. This CDR3 region has 14 residues. Germline assignment: CDR1 SGHRS and CDR2 YFSETQ.